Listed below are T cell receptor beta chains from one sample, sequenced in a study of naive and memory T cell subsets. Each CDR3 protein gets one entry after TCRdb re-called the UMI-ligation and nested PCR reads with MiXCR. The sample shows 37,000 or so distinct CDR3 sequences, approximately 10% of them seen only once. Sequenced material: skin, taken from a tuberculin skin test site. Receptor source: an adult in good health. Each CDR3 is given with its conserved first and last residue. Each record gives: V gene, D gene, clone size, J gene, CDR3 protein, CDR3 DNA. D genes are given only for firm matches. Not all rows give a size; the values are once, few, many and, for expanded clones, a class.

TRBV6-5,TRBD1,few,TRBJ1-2,CASSSPLTGSYGYTF,TGTGCCAGCAGTTCCCCCCTGACAGGGAGCTATGGCTACACCTTC
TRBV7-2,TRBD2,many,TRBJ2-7,CASSPSGTSGYEQYF,TGTGCCAGCAGCCCCTCCGGGACTAGCGGGTACGAGCAGTACTTC
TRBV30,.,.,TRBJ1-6,CAWKLNPGSPLHF,TGTGCCTGGAAGTTGAACCCCGGCTCACCCCTCCACTTT
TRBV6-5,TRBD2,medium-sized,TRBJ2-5,CASSSRLAGGEWETQYF,TGTGCCAGCAGTTCGAGACTAGCGGGAGGCGAGTGGGAGACCCAGTACTTC
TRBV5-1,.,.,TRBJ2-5,CASSLGQYQETQYF,TGCGCCAGCAGCTTGGGACAGTACCAAGAGACCCAGTACTTC
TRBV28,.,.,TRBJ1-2,CASSSRGSANYGYTF,TGTGCCAGCAGTTCCCGAGGATCAGCTAACTATGGCTACACCTTC
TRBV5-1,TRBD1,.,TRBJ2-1,CASSLGQGEHNEQFF,TGCGCCAGCAGCTTGGGACAGGGGGAACACAATGAGCAGTTCTTC
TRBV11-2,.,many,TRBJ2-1,CASSSGQGRSYNEQFF,TGTGCCAGCAGCTCCGGGCAGGGGAGGTCTTACAATGAGCAGTTCTTC
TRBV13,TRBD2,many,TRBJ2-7,CASSRETGLAGVEQYF,TGTGCCAGCAGCCGAGAGACGGGACTAGCGGGAGTCGAGCAGTACTTC
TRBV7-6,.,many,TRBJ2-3,CASSLTGGSTDTQYF,TGTGCCAGCAGCTTAACTGGTGGAAGCACAGATACGCAGTATTTT
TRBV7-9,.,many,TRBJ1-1,CASSTQGNTEAFF,TGTGCCAGCAGCACACAGGGGAACACTGAAGCTTTCTTT
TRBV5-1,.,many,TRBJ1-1,CASSLIGADTEAFF,TGCGCCAGCAGCTTGATAGGGGCAGACACTGAAGCTTTCTTT
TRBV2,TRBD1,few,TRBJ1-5,CASSVWDSQGPQHF,TGTGCCAGCAGTGTTTGGGACAGCCAGGGGCCCCAGCATTTT
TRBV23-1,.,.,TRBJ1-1,CASSQSYGLMNTEAFF,TGCGCCAGCAGTCAATCTTACGGGCTAATGAACACTGAAGCTTTCTTT
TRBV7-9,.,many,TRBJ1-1,CASSELYLGATEAFF,TGTGCCAGCAGCGAGCTGTATTTGGGGGCGACTGAAGCTTTCTTT
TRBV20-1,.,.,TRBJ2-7,CSARARDRFYEQYF,TGCAGTGCTAGAGCCCGCGACAGATTCTACGAGCAGTACTTC
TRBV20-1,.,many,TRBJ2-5,CSARDFRAGAGETQYF,TGCAGTGCTAGAGATTTTAGGGCAGGGGCGGGGGAGACCCAGTACTTC
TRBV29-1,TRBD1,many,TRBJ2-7,CSVGSGQVAYEQYF,TGCAGCGTTGGATCGGGACAGGTCGCCTACGAGCAGTACTTC
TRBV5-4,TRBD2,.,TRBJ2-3,CASRYPGTSGTDTQYF,TGTGCCAGCAGGTATCCCGGGACTAGTGGGACAGATACGCAGTATTTT
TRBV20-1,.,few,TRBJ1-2,CSASNIYGYTF,TGCAGTGCTAGTAACATCTATGGCTACACCTTC
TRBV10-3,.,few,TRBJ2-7,CAISDQERSYEQYF,TGTGCCATCAGTGATCAGGAGAGGTCCTACGAGCAGTACTTC
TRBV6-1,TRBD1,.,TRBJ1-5,CASRGRDRGSQPQHF,TGTGCCAGCAGGGGCCGGGACAGGGGGAGTCAGCCCCAGCATTTT
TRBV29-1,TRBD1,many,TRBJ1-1,CSVDPGTGLVVTEAFF,TGCAGCGTGGATCCCGGGACAGGGTTAGTGGTGACTGAAGCTTTCTTT
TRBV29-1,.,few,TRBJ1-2,CSVTGLGGYTF,TGCAGCGTCACAGGCCTTGGGGGCTACACCTTC
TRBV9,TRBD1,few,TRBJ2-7,CASSKDRGSYEQYF,TGTGCCAGCAGCAAGGACAGGGGCTCCTACGAGCAGTACTTC
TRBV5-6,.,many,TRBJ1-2,CASSFSGSGVYGYTF,TGTGCCAGCAGCTTCTCCGGCAGTGGGGTCTATGGCTACACCTTC
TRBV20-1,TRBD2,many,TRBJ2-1,CSAPLAGAYNEQFF,TGCAGTGCTCCACTAGCGGGGGCCTACAATGAGCAGTTCTTC
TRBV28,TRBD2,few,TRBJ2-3,CASSATGTRSLGADTQYF,TGTGCCAGCAGTGCTACCGGGACTAGGTCCCTCGGCGCAGATACGCAGTATTTT
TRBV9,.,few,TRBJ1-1,CASSVARGGTEAFF,TGTGCCAGCAGCGTAGCGAGGGGTGGAACTGAAGCTTTCTTT
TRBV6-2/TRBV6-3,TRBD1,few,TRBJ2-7,CASSPPDRDVSYEQYF,TGTGCCAGCAGTCCCCCCGACAGGGATGTTTCCTACGAGCAGTACTTC
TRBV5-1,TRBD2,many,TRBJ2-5,CASSLGEWLAGGPETQYF,TGCGCCAGCAGCTTGGGCGAATGGCTAGCGGGAGGGCCGGAGACCCAGTACTTC
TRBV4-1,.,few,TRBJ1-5,CASSHVRLDNQPQHF,TGCGCCAGCAGCCATGTACGGCTAGACAATCAGCCCCAGCATTTT
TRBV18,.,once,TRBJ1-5,CASSDSHQPQHF,TGTGCCAGCTCAGACAGCCATCAGCCCCAGCATTTT